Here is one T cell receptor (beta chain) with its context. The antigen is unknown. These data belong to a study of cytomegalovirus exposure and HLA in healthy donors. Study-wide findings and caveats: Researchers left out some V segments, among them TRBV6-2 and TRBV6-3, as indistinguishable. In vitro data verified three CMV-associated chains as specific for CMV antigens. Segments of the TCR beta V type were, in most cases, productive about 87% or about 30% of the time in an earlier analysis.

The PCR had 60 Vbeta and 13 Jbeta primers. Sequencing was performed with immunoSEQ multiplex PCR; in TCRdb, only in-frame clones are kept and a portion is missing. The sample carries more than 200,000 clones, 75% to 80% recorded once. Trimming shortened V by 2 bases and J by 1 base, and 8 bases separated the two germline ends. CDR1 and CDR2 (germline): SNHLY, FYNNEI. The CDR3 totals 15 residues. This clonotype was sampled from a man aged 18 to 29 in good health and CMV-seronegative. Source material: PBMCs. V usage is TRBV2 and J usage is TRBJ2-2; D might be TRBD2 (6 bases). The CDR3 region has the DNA TGTGCCAGCAGTGAATCCGGGAGGAACACCGGGGAGCTGTTTTTT. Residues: CASSESGRNTGELFF.